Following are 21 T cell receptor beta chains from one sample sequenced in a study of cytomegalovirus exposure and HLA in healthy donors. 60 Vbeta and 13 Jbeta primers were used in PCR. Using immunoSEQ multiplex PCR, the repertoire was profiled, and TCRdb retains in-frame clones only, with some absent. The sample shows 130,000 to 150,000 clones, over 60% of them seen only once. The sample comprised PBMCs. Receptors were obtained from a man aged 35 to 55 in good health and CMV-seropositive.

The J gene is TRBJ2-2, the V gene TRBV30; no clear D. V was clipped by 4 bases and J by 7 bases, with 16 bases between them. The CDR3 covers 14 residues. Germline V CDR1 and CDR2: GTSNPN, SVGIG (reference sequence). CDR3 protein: CAWIPRLAGGELFF. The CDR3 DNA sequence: TGTGCCTGGATCCCCAGACTCGCCGGCGGGGAGCTGTTTTTT.

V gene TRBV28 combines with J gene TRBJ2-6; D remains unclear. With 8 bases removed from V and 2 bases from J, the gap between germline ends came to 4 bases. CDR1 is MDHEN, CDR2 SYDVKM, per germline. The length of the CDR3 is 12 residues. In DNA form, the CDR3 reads TGTGCCAGCGTAGCTGGGGCCAACGTCCTGACTTTC. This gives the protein CASVAGANVLTF.

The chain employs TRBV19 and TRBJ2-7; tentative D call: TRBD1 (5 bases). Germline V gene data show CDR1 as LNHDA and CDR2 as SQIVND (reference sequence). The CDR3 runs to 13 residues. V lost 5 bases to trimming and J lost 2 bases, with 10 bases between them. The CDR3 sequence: CASSVTAPYEQYF. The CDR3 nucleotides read TGTGCCAGTAGTGTGACAGCTCCCTACGAGCAGTACTTC. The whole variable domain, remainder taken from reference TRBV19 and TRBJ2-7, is DGGITQSPKYLFRKEGQNVTLSCEQNLNHDAMYWYRQDPGQGLRLIYYSQIVNDFQKGDIAEGYSVSREKKESFPLTVTSAQKNPTAFYLCASSVTAPYEQYFGPGTRLTVT.

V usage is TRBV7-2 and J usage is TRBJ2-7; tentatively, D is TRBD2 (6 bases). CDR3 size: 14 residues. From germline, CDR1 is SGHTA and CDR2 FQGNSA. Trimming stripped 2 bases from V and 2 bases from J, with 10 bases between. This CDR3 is CASSLRGSPYEQYF. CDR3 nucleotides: TGTGCCAGCAGCTTACGGGGGAGCCCCTACGAGCAGTACTTC.

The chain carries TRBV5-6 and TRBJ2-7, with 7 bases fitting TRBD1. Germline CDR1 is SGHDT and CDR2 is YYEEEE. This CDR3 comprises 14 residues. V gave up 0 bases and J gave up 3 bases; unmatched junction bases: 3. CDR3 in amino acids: CASSLGTGLYEQYF. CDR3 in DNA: TGTGCCAGCAGCTTGGGGACAGGCCTCTACGAGCAGTACTTC.

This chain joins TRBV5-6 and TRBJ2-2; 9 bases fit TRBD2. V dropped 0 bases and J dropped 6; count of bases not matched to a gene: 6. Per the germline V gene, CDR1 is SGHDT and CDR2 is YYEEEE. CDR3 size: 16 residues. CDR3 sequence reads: CASSLVAGGLPGELFF. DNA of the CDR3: TGTGCCAGCAGCTTGGTGGCGGGGGGGCTTCCCGGGGAGCTGTTTTTT.

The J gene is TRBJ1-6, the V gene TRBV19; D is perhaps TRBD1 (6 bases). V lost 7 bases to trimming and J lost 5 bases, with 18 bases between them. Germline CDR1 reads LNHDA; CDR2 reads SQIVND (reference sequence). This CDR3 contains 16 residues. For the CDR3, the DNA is TGTGCCAGTAAACACAGGGAAGGGCCAAATAATTCACCCCTCCACTTT. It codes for CASKHREGPNNSPLHF.

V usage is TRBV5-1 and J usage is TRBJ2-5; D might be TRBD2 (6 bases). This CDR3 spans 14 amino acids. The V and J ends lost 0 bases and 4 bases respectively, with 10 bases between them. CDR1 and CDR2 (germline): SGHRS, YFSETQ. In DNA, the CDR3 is TGCGCCAGCAGCTTGGGAACTAGCAGAGAGACCCAGTACTTC. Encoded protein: CASSLGTSRETQYF.

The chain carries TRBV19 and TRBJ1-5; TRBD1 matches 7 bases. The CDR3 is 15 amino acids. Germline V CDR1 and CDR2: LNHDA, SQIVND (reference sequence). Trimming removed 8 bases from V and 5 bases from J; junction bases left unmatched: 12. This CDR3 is CASAYRQGGHQPQHF. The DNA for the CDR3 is TGTGCCAGTGCCTACCGACAGGGAGGACATCAGCCCCAGCATTTT.

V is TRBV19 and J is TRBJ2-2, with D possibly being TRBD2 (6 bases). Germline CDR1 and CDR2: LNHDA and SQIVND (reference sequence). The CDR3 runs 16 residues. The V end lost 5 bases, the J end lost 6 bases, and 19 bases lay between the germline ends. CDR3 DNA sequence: TGTGCCAGTAGTCTTCGACGGGAGTTAGGACCCGGGGAGCTGTTTTTT. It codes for CASSLRRELGPGELFF.

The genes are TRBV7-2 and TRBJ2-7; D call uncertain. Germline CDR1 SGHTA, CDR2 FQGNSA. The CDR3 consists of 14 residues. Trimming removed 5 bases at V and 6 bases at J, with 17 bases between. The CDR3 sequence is CASSLQLLGSEQYF. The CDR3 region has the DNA TGTGCCAGCAGCCTACAGCTTCTTGGATCCGAGCAGTACTTC.

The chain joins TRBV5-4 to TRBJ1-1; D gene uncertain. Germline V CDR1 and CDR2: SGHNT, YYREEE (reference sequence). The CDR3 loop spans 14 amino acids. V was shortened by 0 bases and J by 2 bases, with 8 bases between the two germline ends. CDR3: CASSLETLNTEAFF. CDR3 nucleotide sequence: TGTGCCAGCAGCTTGGAAACACTAAACACTGAAGCTTTCTTT.

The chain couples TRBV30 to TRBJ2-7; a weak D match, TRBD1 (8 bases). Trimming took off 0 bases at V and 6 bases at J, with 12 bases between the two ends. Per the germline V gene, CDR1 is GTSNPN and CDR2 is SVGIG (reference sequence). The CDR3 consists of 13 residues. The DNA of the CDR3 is TGTGCCTGGAGTGTAACAGGGGGGGGCGAGCAGTACTTC. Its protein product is CAWSVTGGGEQYF.

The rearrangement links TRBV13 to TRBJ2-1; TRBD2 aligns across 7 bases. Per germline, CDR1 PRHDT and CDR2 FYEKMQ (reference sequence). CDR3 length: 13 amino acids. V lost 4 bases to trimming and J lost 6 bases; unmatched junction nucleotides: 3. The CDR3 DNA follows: TGTGCCAGCAGCTCCGGGACTATCAATGAGCAGTTCTTC. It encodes CASSSGTINEQFF. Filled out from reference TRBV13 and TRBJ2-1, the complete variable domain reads AAGVIQSPRHLIKEKRETATLKCYPIPRHDTVYWYQQGPGQDPQFLISFYEKMQSDKGSIPDRFSAQQFSDYHSELNMSSLELGDSALYFCASSSGTINEQFFGPGTRLTVL.

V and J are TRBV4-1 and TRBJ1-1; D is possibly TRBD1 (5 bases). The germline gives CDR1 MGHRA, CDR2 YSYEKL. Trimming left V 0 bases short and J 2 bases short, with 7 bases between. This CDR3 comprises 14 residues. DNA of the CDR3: TGCGCCAGCAGCCAAGAGACAGTAAACACTGAAGCTTTCTTT. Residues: CASSQETVNTEAFF.

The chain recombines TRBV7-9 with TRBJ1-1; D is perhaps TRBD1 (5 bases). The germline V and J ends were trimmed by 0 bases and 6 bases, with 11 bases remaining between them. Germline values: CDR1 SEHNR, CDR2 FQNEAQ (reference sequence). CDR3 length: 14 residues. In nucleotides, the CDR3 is TGTGCCAGCAGCTTAGCGCGGGGCTATGCTGAAGCTTTCTTT. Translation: CASSLARGYAEAFF.

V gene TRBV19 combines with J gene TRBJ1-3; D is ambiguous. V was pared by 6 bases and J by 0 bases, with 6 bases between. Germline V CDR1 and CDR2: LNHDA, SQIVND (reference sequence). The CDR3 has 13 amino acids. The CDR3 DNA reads TGTGCCAGTAGGAGACTCTCTGGAAACACCATATATTTT. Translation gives CASRRLSGNTIYF.

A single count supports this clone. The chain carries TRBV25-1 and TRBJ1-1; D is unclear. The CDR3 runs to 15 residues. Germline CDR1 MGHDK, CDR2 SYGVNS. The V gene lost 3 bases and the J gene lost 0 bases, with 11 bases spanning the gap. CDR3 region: CASSDSTRMNTEAFF. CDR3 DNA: TGTGCCAGCAGTGATAGTACCCGAATGAACACTGAAGCTTTCTTT. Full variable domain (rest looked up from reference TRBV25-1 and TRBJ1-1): EADIYQTPRYLVIGTGKKITLECSQTMGHDKMYWYQQDPGMELHLIHYSYGVNSTEKGDLSSESTVSRIRTEHFPLTLESARPSHTSQYLCASSDSTRMNTEAFFGQGTRLTVV.

This chain's CDR3 is CASRFGQDASYEQYF. The CDR3 DNA is TGTGCCAGCAGATTCGGACAAGACGCGAGCTACGAGCAGTACTTC. This sequence joins TRBV6-6 and TRBJ2-7; a possible D gene is TRBD1 (5 bases). Germline-derived CDR1 and CDR2 are MNHNY and SVGAGI (reference sequence). The CDR3 covers 15 residues. Trimming stripped 6 bases from V and 3 bases from J, with 18 bases between.

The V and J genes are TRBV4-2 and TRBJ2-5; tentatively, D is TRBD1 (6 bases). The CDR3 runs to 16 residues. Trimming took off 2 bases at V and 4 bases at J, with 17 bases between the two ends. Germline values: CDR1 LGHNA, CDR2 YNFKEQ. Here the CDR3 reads CASSQSETRGGETQYF. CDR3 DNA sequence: TGTGCCAGCAGCCAATCGGAGACGAGAGGGGGAGAGACCCAGTACTTC.

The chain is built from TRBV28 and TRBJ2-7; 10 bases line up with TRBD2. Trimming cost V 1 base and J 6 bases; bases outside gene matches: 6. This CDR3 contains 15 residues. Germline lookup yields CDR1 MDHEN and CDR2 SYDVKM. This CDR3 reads CASSLFLAGVSEQYF. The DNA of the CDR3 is TGTGCCAGCAGTTTATTTCTAGCGGGAGTCTCCGAGCAGTACTTC.